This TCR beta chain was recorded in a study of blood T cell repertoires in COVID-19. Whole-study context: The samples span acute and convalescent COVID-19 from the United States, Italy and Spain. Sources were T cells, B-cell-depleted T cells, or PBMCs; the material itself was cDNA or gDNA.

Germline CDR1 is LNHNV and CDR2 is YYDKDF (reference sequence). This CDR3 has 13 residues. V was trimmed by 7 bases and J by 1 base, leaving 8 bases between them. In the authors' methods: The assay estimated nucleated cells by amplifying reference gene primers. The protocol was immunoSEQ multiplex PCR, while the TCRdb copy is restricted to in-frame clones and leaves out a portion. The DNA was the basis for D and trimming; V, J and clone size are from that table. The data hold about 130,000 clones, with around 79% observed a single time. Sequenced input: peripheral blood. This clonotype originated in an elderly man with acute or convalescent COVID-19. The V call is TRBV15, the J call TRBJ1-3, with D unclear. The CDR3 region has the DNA TGTGCCACCATGCGGGGTTCTGGAAACACCATATATTTT. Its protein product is CATMRGSGNTIYF.